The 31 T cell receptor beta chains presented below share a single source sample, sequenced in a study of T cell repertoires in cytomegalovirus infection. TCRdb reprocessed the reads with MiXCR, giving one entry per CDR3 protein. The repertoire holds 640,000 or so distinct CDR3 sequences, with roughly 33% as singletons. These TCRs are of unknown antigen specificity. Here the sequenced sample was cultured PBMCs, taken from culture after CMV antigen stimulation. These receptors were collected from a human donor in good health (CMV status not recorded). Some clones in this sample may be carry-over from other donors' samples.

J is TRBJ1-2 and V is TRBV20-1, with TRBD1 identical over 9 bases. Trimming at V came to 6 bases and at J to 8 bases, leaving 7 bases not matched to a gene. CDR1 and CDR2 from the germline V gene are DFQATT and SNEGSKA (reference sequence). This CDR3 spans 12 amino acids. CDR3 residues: CSATGTGNGYTF. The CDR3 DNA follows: TGCAGTGCGACCGGGACAGGGAACGGCTACACCTTC.

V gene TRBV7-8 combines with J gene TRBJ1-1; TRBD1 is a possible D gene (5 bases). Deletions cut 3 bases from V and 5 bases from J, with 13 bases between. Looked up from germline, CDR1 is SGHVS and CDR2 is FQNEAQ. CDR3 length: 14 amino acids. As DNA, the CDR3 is TGTGCCAGCAGCTTTCGGCTGGGGGAAACTGAAGCTTTCTTT. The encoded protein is CASSFRLGETEAFF.

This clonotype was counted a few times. For the CDR3, the DNA is TGTGCCAGCATGGAGTGGAGGGGAAAGACCCAGTACTTC. Translated: CASMEWRGKTQYF. The J gene is TRBJ2-5, the V gene TRBV3-1, with TRBD2 as a possible D gene (6 bases). CDR3 length: 13 amino acids. The germline V gene encodes CDR1 LGHDT and CDR2 YNNKEL (reference sequence). Trimming shortened V by 7 bases and J by 6 bases, and 15 bases separated the two germline ends.

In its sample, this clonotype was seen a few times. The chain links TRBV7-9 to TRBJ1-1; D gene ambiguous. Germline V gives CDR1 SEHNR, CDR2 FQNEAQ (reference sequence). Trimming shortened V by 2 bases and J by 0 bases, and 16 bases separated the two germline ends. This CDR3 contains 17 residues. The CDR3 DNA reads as TGTGCCAGCAGCTTACGGGTTCCGAAGAAGATGAACACTGAAGCTTTCTTT. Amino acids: CASSLRVPKKMNTEAFF.

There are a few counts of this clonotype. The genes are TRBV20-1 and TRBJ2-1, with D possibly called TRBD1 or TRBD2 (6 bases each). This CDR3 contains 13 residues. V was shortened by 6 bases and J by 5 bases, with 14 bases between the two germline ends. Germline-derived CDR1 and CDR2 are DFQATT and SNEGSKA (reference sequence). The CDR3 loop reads CSAGRGRHNEQFF. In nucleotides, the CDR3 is TGCAGTGCCGGACGGGGGCGCCACAATGAGCAGTTCTTC.

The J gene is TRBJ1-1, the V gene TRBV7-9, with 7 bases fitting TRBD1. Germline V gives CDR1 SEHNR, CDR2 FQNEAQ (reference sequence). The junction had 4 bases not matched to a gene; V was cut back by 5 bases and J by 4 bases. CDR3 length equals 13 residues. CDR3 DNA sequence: TGTGCCAGCAGCACAACAGGGGTCACTGAAGCTTTCTTT. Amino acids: CASSTTGVTEAFF.

The CDR3 here is CASSFVAAGELFF. CDR3 nucleotide sequence: TGTGCCAGCAGCTTTGTGGCAGCCGGGGAGCTGTTTTTT. The chain links TRBV7-8 to TRBJ2-2; D gene ambiguous. The V end lost 3 bases, the J end lost 6 bases, and 8 bases lay between the germline ends. Germline V gives CDR1 SGHVS, CDR2 FQNEAQ. This CDR3 has 13 residues.

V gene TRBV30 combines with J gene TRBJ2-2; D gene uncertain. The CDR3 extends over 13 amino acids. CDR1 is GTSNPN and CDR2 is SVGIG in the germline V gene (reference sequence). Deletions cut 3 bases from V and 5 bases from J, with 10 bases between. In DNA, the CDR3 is TGTGCCTGGAGGTTGGTGGGGACCGGGGAGCTGTTTTTT. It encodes CAWRLVGTGELFF.

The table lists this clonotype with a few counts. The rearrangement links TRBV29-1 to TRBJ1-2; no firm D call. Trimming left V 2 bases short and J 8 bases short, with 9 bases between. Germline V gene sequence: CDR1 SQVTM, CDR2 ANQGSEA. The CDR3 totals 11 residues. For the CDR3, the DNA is TGCAGCGTTGAATCTGGGAGGGGCTACACCTTC. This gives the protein CSVESGRGYTF.

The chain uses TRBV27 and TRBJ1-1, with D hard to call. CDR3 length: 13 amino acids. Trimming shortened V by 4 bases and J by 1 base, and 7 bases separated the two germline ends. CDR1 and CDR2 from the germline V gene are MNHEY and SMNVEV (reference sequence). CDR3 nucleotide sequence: TGTGCCAGCAGTTCGTCCGGGAACACTGAAGCTTTCTTT. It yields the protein CASSSSGNTEAFF.

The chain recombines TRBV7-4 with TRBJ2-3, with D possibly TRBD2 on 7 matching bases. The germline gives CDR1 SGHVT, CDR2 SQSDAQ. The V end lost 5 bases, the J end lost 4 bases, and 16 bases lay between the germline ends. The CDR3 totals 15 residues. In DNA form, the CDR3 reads TGTGCCAGCAGCCCCCTAGGGGGAGGGGCAGATACGCAGTATTTT. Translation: CASSPLGGGADTQYF.

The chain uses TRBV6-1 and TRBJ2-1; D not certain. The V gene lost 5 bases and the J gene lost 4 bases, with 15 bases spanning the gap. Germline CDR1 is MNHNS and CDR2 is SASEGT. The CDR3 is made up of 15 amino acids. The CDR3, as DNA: TGTGCCAGCAGTCTCGACCCCCTAGGTTACAATGAGCAGTTCTTC. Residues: CASSLDPLGYNEQFF.

CDR3 sequence: CASSLHREGLQHF. CDR3 nucleotides: TGTGCCAGCAGCCTGCACAGAGAGGGGCTCCAGCATTTT. The chain couples TRBV7-2 to TRBJ1-5; maybe TRBD1 (5 bases). V lost 5 bases, J lost 12 bases, and 17 bases lay in between. There are 13 residues in the CDR3. Germline CDR1 SGHTA, CDR2 FQGNSA. Full variable domain (outside the CDR3, taken from reference TRBV7-2 and TRBJ1-5): GAGVSQSPSNKVTEKGKDVELRCDPISGHTALYWYRQSLGQGLEFLIYFQGNSAPDKSGLPSDRFSAERTGGSVSTLTIQRTQQEDSAVYLCASSLHREGLQHFGDGTRLSIL.

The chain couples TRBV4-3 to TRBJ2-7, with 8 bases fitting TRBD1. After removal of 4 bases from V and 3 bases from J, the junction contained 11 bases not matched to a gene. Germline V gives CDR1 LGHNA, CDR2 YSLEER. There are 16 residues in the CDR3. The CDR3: CASSRSPQGVGYEQYF. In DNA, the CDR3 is TGCGCCAGCAGCCGATCCCCACAGGGGGTCGGCTACGAGCAGTACTTC.

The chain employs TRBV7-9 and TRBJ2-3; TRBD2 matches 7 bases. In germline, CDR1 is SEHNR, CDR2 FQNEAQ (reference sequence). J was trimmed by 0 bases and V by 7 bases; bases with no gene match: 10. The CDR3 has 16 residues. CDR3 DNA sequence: TGTGCCAGCATGCACTCGCTGGGGGGGAGCACAGATACGCAGTATTTT. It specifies CASMHSLGGSTDTQYF.

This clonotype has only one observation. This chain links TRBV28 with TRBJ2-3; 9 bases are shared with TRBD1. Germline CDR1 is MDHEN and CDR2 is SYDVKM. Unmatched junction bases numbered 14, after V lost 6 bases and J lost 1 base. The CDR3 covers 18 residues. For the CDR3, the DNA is TGTGCCAGCAGCTTAAGGGGACAGGGAGTCGGAGGCACAGATACGCAGTATTTT. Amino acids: CASSLRGQGVGGTDTQYF.

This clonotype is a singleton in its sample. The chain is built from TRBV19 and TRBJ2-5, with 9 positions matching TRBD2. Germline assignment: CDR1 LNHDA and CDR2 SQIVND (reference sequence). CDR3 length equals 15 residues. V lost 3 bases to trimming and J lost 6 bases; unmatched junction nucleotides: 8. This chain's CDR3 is CASSIWVAGAKTQYF. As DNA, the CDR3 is TGTGCCAGTAGTATTTGGGTAGCGGGGGCTAAGACCCAGTACTTC.

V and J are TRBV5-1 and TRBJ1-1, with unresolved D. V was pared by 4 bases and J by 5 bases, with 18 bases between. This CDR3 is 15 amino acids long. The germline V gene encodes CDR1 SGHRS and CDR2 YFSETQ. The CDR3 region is CASSLSRSTGTEAFF. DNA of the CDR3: TGCGCCAGCAGCCTCAGCAGGTCCACGGGTACTGAAGCTTTCTTT.

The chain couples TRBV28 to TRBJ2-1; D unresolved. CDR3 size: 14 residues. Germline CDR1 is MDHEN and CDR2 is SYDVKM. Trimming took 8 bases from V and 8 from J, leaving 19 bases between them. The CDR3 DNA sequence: TGTGCCAGCTATCCGACCGTGGGGTACCATGAGCAGTTCTTC. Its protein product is CASYPTVGYHEQFF.

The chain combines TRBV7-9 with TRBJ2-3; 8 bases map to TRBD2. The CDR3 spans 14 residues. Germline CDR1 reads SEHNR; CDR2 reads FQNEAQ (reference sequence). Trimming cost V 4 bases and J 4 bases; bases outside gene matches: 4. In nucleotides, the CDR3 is TGTGCCAGCAGCTCCGGGACTAGTGCAGATACGCAGTATTTT. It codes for CASSSGTSADTQYF.

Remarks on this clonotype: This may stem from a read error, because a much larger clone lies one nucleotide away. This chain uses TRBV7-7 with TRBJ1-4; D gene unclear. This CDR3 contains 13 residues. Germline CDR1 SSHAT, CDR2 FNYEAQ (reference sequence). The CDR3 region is CASSLAVSEKLLF. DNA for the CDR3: TGTGCCAGCAGCTTAGCCGTTAGTGAAAAACTGTTGTTT.

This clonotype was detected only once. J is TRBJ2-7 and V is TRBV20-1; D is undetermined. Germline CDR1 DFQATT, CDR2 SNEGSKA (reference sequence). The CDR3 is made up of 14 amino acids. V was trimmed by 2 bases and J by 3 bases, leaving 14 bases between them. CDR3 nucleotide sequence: TGCAGTGCTAGACCCCTCTCCAGACTCTACGAGCAGTACTTC. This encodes CSARPLSRLYEQYF.

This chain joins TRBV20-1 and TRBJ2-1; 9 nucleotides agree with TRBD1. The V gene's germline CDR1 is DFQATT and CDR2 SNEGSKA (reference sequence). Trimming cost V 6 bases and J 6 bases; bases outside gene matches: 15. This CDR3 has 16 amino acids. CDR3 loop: CSAINRGLFGSNEQFF. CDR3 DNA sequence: TGCAGTGCAATTAACAGGGGGCTTTTCGGGAGCAATGAGCAGTTCTTC.

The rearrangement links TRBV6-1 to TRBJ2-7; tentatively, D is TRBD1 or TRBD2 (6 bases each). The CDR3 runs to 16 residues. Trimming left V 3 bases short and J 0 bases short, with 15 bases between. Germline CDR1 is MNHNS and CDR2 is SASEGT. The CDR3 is CASSDWGADSSYEQYF. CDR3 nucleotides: TGTGCCAGCAGTGATTGGGGGGCCGATAGCTCCTACGAGCAGTACTTC.

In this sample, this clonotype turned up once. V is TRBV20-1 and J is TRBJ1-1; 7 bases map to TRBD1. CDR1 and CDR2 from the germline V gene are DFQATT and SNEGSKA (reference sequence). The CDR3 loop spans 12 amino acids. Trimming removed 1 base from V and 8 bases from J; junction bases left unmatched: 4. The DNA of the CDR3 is TGCAGTGCTAGAGGGGACAGAGTAGAAGCTTTCTTT. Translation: CSARGDRVEAFF.

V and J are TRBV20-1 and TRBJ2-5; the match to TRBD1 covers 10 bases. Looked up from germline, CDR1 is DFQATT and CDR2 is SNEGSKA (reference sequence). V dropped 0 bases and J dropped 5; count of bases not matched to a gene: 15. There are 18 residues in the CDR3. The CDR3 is CSARDLETDRGLRETQYF. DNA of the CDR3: TGCAGTGCTAGAGATCTAGAGACAGACAGGGGGCTTCGGGAGACCCAGTACTTC.

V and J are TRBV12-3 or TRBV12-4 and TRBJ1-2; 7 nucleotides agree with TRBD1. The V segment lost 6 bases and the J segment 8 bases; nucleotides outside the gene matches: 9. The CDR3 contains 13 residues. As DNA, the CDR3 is TGTGCCAGCAGCCGTACAGGGGTAGACGGCTACACCTTC. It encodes CASSRTGVDGYTF.

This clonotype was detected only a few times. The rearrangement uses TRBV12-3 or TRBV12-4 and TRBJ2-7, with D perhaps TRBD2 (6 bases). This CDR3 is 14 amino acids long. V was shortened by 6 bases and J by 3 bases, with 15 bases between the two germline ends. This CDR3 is CASSPGWGDYEQYF. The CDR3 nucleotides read TGTGCCAGCAGCCCAGGGTGGGGGGACTACGAGCAGTACTTC.

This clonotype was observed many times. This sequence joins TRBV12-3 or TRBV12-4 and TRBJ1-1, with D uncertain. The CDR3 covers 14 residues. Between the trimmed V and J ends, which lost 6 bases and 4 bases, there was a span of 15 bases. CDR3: CASRLLPGSTEAFF. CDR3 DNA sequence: TGTGCCAGCAGGCTCCTCCCCGGTAGCACTGAAGCTTTCTTT.

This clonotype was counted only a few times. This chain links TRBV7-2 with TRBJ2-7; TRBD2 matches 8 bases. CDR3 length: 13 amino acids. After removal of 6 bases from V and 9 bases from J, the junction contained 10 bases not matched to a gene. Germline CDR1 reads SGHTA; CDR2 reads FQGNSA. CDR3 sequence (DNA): TGTGCCAGCAGTCGGATAGCGGGGTTAGGGCAGTACTTC. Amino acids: CASSRIAGLGQYF.

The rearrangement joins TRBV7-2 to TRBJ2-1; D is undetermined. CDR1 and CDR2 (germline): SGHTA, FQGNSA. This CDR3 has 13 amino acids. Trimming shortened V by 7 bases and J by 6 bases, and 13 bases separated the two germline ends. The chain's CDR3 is CASKTGPGNEQFF. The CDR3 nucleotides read TGTGCCAGCAAGACCGGCCCCGGCAATGAGCAGTTCTTC.